This TCR beta chain comes out of a study of blood T cells in healthy people across ages. This clonotype was recorded many times. Using a J-beta primer mix together with a sample-barcoded 5' primer, a second PCR was run for about 6 to 11 cycles. Via MiXCR, TCRdb re-called the 5' RACE reads, giving one row per CDR3 protein. The sample includes around 870,000 distinct CDR3 sequences, 29% of them seen just once. Sequencing input: blood. This sequence originates from a woman at least 80 years old in good health.

The CDR3 protein is CASTVSGRAFF. The CDR3 coding sequence is TGTGCCAGCACAGTCTCAGGGAGGGCTTTCTTT. The chain combines TRBV12-3 or TRBV12-4 with TRBJ1-1; a possible D gene is TRBD1 (5 bases). This CDR3 comprises 11 residues. Trimming left V 7 bases short and J 11 bases short, with 14 bases between.